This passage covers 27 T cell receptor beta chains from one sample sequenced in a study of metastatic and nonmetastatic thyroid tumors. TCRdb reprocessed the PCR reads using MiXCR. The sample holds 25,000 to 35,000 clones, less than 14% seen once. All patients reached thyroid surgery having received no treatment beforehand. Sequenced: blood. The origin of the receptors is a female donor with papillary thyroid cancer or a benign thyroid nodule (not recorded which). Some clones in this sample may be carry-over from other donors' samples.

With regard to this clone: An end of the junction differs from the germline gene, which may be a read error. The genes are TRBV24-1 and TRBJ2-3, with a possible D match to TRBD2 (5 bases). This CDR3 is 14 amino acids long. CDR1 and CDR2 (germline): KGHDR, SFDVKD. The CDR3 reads CATSKGGSKDMQYF. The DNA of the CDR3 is TGTGCCACCAGCAAAGGAGGTAGCAAAGATATGCAGTATTTT.

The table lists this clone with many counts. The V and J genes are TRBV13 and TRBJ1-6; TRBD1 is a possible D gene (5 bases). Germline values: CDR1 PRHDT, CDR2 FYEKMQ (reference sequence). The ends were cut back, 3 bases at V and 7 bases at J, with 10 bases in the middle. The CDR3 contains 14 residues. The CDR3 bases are TGTGCCAGCAGCTTCTCTCCAGGGAATTCACCCCTCCACTTT. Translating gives CASSFSPGNSPLHF.

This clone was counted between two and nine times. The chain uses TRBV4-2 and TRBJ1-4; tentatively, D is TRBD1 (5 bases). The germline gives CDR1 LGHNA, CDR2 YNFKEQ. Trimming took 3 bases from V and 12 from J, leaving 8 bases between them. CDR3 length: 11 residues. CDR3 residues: CASSQGPELFF. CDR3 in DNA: TGTGCCAGCAGCCAGGGACCGGAACTGTTTTTT.

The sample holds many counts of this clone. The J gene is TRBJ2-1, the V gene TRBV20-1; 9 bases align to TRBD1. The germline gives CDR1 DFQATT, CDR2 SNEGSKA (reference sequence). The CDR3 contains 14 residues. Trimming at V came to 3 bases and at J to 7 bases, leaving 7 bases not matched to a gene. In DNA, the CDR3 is TGCAGTGCTAGGGAACAGGGGGCTAGGAATGAGCAGTTCTTC. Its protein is CSAREQGARNEQFF.

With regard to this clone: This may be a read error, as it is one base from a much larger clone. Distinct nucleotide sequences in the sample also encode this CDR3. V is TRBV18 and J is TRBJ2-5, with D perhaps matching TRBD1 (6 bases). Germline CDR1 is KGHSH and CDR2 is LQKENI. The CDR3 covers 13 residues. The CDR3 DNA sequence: TGTGCCAGCTCAGCCGAAGAGGGGGAGACACAGTACTTC. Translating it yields CASSAEEGETQYF.

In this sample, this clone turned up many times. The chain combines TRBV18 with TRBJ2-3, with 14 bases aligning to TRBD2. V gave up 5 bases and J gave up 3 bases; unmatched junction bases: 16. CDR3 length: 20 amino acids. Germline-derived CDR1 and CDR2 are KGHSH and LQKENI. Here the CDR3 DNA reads TGTGCCAGCTCAGTCCGGGGGATTGGCGGGACTAGCGGGAGAACAGATACGCAGTATTTT. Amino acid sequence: CASSVRGIGGTSGRTDTQYF. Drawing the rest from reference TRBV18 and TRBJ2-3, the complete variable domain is NAGVMQNPRHLVRRRGQEARLRCSPMKGHSHVYWYRQLPEEGLKFMVYLQKENIIDESGMPKERFSAEFPKEGPSILRIQQVVRGDSAAYFCASSVRGIGGTSGRTDTQYFGPGTRLTVL.

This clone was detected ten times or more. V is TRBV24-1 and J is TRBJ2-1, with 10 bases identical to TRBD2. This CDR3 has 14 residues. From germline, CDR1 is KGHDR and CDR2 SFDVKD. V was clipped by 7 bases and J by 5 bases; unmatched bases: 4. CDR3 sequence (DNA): TGTGCCACCAGGTCAGCGGGAGGGAACAATGAGCAGTTCTTC. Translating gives CATRSAGGNNEQFF.

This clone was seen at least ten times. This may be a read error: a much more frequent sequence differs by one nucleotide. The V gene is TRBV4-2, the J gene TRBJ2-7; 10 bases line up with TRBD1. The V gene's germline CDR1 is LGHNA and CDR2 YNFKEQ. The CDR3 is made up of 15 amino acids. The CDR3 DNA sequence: TGTGCCAGCACACCTTCCGGGACAGGGGTCGACGAGCAGCACTTC. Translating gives CASTPSGTGVDEQHF.

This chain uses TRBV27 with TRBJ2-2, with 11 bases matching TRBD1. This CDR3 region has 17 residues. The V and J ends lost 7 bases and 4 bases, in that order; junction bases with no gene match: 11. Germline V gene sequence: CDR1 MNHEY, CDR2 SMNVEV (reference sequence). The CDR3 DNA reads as TGTGCCAGCATTCAAACCACCGGGACAGGGGGCACCGGGGAGCTGTTTTTT. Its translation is CASIQTTGTGGTGELFF.

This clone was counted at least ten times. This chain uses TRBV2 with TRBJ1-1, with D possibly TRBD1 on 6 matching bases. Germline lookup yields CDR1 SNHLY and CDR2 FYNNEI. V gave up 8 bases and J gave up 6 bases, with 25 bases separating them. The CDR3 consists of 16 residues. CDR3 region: CASRYLHRVARAEAFF. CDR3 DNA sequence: TGTGCCAGCCGCTACCTGCACAGGGTTGCTAGGGCTGAAGCTTTCTTT.

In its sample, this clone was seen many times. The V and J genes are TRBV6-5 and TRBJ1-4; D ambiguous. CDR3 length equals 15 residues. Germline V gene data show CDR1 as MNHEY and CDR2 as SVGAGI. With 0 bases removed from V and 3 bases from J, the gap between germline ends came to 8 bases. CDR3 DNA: TGTGCCAGCAGTTACTCGACTCCGTCTAATGAAAAACTGTTTTTT. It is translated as CASSYSTPSNEKLFF.

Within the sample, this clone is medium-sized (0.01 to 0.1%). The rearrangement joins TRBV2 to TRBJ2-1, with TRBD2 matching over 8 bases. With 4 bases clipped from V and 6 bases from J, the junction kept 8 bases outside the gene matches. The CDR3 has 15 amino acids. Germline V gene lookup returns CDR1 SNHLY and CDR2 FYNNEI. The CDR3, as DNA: TGTGCCAGCAGTGCGGCCGGGACTAGAAGCAATGAGCAGTTCTTC. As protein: CASSAAGTRSNEQFF.

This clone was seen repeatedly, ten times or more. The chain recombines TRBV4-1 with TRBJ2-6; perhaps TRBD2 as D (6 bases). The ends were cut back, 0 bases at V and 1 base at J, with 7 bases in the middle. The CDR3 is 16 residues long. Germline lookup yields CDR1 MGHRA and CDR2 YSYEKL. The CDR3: CASSQEEGSGANVLTF. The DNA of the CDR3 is TGCGCCAGCAGCCAAGAGGAGGGGTCTGGGGCCAACGTCCTGACTTTC.

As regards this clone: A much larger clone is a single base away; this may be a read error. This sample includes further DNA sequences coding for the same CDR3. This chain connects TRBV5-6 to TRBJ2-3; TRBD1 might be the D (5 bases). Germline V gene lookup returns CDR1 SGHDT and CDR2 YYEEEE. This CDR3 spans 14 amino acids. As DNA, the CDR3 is TGTGCCAGCACCATTCAGGGTGTTGCAGATACGCAATATTTT. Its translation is CASTIQGVADTQYF. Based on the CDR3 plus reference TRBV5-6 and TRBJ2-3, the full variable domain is DAGVTQSPTHLIKTRGQQVTLRCSPKSGHDTVSWYQQALGQGPQFIFQYYEEEERQRGNFPDRFSGHQFPNYSSELNVNALLLGDSALYLCASTIQGVADTQYFGPGTRLTVL.

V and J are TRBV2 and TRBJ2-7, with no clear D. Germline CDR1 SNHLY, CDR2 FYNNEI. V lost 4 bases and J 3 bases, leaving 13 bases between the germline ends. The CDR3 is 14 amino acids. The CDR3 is CASSGQRDFYEQYF. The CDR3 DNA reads TGTGCCAGCAGTGGGCAGAGAGACTTCTACGAGCAGTACTTC. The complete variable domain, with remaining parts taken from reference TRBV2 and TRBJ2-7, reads EPEVTQTPSHQVTQMGQEVILRCVPISNHLYFYWYRQILGQKVEFLVSFYNNEISEKSEIFDDQFSVERPDGSNFTLKIRSTKLEDSAMYFCASSGQRDFYEQYFGPGTRLTVT.

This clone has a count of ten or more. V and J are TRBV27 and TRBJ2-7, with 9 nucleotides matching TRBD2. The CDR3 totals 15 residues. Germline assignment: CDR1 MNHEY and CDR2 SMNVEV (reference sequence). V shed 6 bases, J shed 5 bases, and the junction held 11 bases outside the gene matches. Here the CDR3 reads CASSSLAGPVHEQYF. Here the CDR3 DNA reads TGTGCCAGCAGCTCTCTAGCGGGACCAGTTCACGAGCAGTACTTC.

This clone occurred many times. The CDR3 bases are TGTGCCAGTAGTATCGCCCGGGCCACCGAAGCTTTCTTT. Its protein is CASSIARATEAFF. The J gene is TRBJ1-1, the V gene TRBV19; unclear D gene. The CDR3 extends over 13 amino acids. Trimming took off 3 bases at V and 8 bases at J, with 13 bases between the two ends. CDR1 is LNHDA, CDR2 SQIVND, per germline (reference sequence).

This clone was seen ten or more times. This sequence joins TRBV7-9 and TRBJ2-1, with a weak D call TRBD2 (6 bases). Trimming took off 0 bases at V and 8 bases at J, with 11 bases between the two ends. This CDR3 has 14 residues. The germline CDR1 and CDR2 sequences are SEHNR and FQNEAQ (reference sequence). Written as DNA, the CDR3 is TGTGCCAGCAGCTTAGCAGGGTGGGAGGATGAGCAGTTCTTC. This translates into CASSLAGWEDEQFF.

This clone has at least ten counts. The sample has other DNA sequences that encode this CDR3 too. The CDR3 nucleotides read TGCAGTGCTACGTACCGGACTAGCGAGCTCACAGATACGCAGTATTTT. Translating it yields CSATYRTSELTDTQYF. V is TRBV20-1 and J is TRBJ2-3; the match to TRBD2 covers 9 bases. With 4 bases clipped from V and 2 bases from J, the junction kept 10 bases outside the gene matches. Germline V gene lookup returns CDR1 DFQATT and CDR2 SNEGSKA (reference sequence). This CDR3 has 16 residues.

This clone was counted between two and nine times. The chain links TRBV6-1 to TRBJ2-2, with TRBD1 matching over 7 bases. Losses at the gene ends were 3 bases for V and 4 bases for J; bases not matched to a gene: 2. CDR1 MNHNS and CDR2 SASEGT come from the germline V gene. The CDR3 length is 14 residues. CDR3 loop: CASSDKGATGELFF. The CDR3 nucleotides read TGTGCCAGCAGTGACAAGGGGGCCACCGGGGAGCTGTTTTTT.

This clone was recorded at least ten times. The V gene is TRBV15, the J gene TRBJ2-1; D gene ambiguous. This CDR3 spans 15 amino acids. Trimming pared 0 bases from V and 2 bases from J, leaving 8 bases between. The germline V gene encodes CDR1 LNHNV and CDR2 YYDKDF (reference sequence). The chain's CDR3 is CATSRDIGPYNEQFF. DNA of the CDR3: TGTGCCACCAGCAGAGATATAGGACCCTACAATGAGCAGTTCTTC.

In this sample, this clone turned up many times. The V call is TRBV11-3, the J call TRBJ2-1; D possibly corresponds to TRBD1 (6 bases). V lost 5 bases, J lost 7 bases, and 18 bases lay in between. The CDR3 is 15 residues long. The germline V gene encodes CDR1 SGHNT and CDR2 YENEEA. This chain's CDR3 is CASSPGDADGNEQFF. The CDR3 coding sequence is TGTGCCAGCAGCCCAGGGGATGCGGACGGGAATGAGCAGTTCTTC.

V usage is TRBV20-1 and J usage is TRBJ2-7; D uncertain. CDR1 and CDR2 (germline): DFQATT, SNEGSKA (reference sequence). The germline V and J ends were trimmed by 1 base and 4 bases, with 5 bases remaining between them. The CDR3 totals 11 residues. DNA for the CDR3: TGCAGTGCTAGAGCGTTGTACGAGCAGTACTTC. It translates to CSARALYEQYF.

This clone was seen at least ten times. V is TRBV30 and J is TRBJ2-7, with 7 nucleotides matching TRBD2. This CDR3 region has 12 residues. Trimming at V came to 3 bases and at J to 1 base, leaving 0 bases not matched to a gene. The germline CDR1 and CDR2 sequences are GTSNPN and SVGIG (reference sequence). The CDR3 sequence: CAWRRGSYEQYF. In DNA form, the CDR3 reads TGTGCCTGGAGGCGGGGGTCCTACGAGCAGTACTTC.

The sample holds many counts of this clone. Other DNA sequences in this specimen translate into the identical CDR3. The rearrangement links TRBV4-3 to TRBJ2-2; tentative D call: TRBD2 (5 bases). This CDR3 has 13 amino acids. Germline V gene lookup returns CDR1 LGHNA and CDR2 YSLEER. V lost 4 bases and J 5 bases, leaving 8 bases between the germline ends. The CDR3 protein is CASSPGVTGELFF. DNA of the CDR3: TGCGCCAGCAGCCCCGGGGTAACCGGGGAGCTGTTTTTT.

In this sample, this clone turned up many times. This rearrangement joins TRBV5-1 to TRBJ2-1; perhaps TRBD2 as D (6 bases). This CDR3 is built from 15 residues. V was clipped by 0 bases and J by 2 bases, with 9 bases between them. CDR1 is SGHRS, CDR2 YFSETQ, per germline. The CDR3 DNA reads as TGCGCCAGCAGCTTGGGACGGGGGACCTACAATGAGCAGTTCTTC. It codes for CASSLGRGTYNEQFF.

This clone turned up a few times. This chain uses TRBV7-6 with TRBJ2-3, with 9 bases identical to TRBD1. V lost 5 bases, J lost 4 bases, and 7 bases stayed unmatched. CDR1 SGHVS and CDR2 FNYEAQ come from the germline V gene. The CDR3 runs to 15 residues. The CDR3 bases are TGTGCCAGCAGCGAAGGGACAGGGTCCGCAGATACGCAGTATTTT. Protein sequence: CASSEGTGSADTQYF.